The 19 T cell receptor beta chains below come from one sample, sequenced in a study of blood T cell repertoires in COVID-19. Repertoires were generated with immunoSEQ multiplex PCR, while TCRdb's copy carries only in-frame clones and drops some. The sample comprises about 190,000 clones, more than 60% of which are singletons, and around 12% rests with the top ten. The sample taken for sequencing was peripheral blood. All receptors derive from a woman aged 50 to 65 with acute or convalescent COVID-19.

The V call is TRBV3-1 (or the pseudogene TRBV3-2), the J call TRBJ2-3, with 10 bases that match TRBD2. CDR3 length: 19 amino acids. Trimming cost V 0 bases and J 3 bases; bases outside gene matches: 12. Germline CDR1 and CDR2: LGHDT and YNNKEL (reference sequence). CDR3 DNA sequence: TGTGCCAGCAGCCAAGAATTGAGCGGGGGGGCTCTCGGGACAGATACGCAGTATTTT. This gives the protein CASSQELSGGALGTDTQYF.

The chain uses TRBV2 and TRBJ1-2; TRBD1 matches 7 bases. Germline loops: CDR1 SNHLY, CDR2 FYNNEI. The trim removed 5 bases at V and 7 bases at J, leaving 13 bases unmatched. The CDR3 consists of 15 residues. The CDR3 DNA sequence: TGTGCCAGCAGTCCCACCGGACAGGTTGTGCTTGGCTACACCTTC. Its translation: CASSPTGQVVLGYTF.

This chain joins TRBV28 and TRBJ2-7; the match to TRBD1 covers 10 bases. V dropped 6 bases and J dropped 1; count of bases not matched to a gene: 3. The CDR3 has 14 amino acids. CDR1 is MDHEN, CDR2 SYDVKM, per germline. The CDR3 sequence: CASSGDRGSYEQYF. CDR3 nucleotides: TGTGCCAGCAGCGGGGACAGGGGATCCTACGAGCAGTACTTC.

The V gene is TRBV6-2 or TRBV6-3, the J gene TRBJ1-5, with 8 bases fitting TRBD1. The CDR3 is 17 residues long. V was pared by 4 bases and J by 2 bases, with 10 bases of the junction left unmatched. Germline lookup yields CDR1 MNHEY and CDR2 SVGEGT. CDR3 nucleotides: TGTGCCAGCAGTTCGGGACAGGCTCCGGCTCGCAATCAGCCCCAGCATTTT. It specifies CASSSGQAPARNQPQHF.

This clone appeared once. V usage is TRBV18 and J usage is TRBJ2-1, with a tentative D call TRBD2 (5 bases). The CDR3 length is 13 residues. The germline V gene has CDR1 KGHSH and CDR2 LQKENI. The V and J ends lost 5 bases and 5 bases respectively, with 10 bases between them. CDR3: CASSGGVDNEQFF. The CDR3 nucleotides are TGTGCCAGCTCAGGAGGAGTTGACAATGAGCAGTTCTTC.

The chain recombines TRBV5-8 with TRBJ1-4, with TRBD1 matching over 12 bases. The CDR3 is 17 amino acids. Germline loops: CDR1 SGHTS, CDR2 YDEGEE. V lost 5 bases, J lost 4 bases, and 9 bases stayed unmatched. CDR3 nucleotides: TGTGCCAGCAGTCCCGGGACAGGGGGCGCGGGTAATGAAAAACTGTTTTTT. Encoded protein: CASSPGTGGAGNEKLFF.

The chain employs TRBV28 and TRBJ2-5, with D possibly matching TRBD2 (6 bases). The germline CDR1 and CDR2 sequences are MDHEN and SYDVKM. This CDR3 contains 12 residues. V was pared by 10 bases and J by 5 bases, with 14 bases between. The CDR3 DNA reads as TGTGCCACCGGGAGTTCGCTGGAGACCCAGTACTTC. As protein: CATGSSLETQYF.

A word on this clone: Different DNA sequences within this sample yield the same CDR3. The chain couples TRBV5-8 to TRBJ1-1; maybe TRBD1 (5 bases). Trimming took off 2 bases at V and 1 base at J, with 6 bases between the two ends. The CDR3 length is 13 residues. Germline V gene sequence: CDR1 SGHTS, CDR2 YDEGEE. For the CDR3, the DNA is TGTGCCAGCAGCTTTAGGGGGAACACTGAAGCTTTCTTT. Translation gives CASSFRGNTEAFF. Filled out from reference TRBV5-8 and TRBJ1-1, the complete variable domain reads EAGVTQSPTHLIKTRGQQATLRCSPISGHTSVYWYQQALGLGLQFLLWYDEGEERNRGNFPPRFSGRQFPNYSSELNVNALELEDSALYLCASSFRGNTEAFFGQGTRLTVV.

This clone was detected only a few times. The chain couples TRBV5-4 to TRBJ2-4; 9 bases align to TRBD1. Germline values: CDR1 SGHNT, CDR2 YYREEE (reference sequence). CDR3 length: 13 residues. The V gene end was trimmed by 3 bases and the J gene end by 6 bases; junction bases not matched to a gene: 1. The CDR3 coding sequence is TGTGCCAGCAGCTGGGGACAGGGAAACATTCAGTACTTC. The encoded protein is CASSWGQGNIQYF. Based on the CDR3 plus reference TRBV5-4 and TRBJ2-4, the full variable domain is ETGVTQSPTHLIKTRGQQVTLRCSSQSGHNTVSWYQQALGQGPQFIFQYYREEENGRGNFPPRFSGLQFPNYSSELNVNALELDDSALYLCASSWGQGNIQYFGAGTRLSVL.

The rearrangement uses TRBV6-5 and TRBJ2-7; maybe TRBD1 (5 bases). Germline CDR1 MNHEY, CDR2 SVGAGI. CDR3 length equals 12 residues. V dropped 6 bases and J dropped 3 bases, with 9 bases sitting between them. The CDR3 region is CASRTVGYEQYF. Here the CDR3 DNA reads TGTGCCAGCAGGACAGTCGGCTACGAGCAGTACTTC.

J is TRBJ1-1 and V is TRBV5-1; no firm D call. V was pared by 4 bases and J by 7 bases, with 14 bases between. Germline values: CDR1 SGHRS, CDR2 YFSETQ. This CDR3 has 13 residues. CDR3 bases: TGCGCCAGCAGCCCGGGTCCCCTCCTTGAAGCTTTCTTT. This codes for CASSPGPLLEAFF.

At least ten counts were recorded for this clone. The chain carries TRBV6-5 and TRBJ2-7, with D possibly TRBD2 on 5 matching bases. Between the trimmed V and J ends, which lost 2 bases and 5 bases, there was a span of 13 bases. The CDR3 is 14 residues long. Germline loops: CDR1 MNHEY, CDR2 SVGAGI. CDR3 sequence reads: CASSYGVASDEQYF. The CDR3 region has the DNA TGTGCCAGCAGTTACGGAGTAGCGTCGGACGAGCAGTACTTC.

CDR3 in amino acids: CASSPTLAGASNTGELFF. CDR3 coding DNA: TGTGCCAGCAGCCCTACCCTAGCGGGGGCCTCGAACACCGGGGAGCTGTTTTTT. The rearrangement links TRBV7-6 to TRBJ2-2, with 10 bases that match TRBD2. Germline V CDR1 and CDR2: SGHVS, FNYEAQ. V was clipped by 5 bases and J by 0 bases; unmatched bases: 9. The CDR3 loop spans 18 amino acids.

V usage is TRBV19 and J usage is TRBJ1-4; tentative D call: TRBD1 (5 bases). Germline V CDR1 and CDR2: LNHDA, SQIVND (reference sequence). With 6 bases removed from V and 3 bases from J, the gap between germline ends came to 8 bases. CDR3 length equals 13 residues. The CDR3 region is CASRLRANEKLFF. The CDR3 DNA reads as TGTGCCAGTAGGCTCAGGGCTAATGAAAAACTGTTTTTT.

CDR3 DNA: TGTGCCACCAGTGGAAGAGGGACAGGGGGCGATGAGCAGTTCTTC. This codes for CATSGRGTGGDEQFF. V gene TRBV24-1 combines with J gene TRBJ2-1; TRBD1 matches 12 bases. The CDR3 has 15 residues. V lost 5 bases, J lost 8 bases, and 6 bases stayed unmatched. The V gene's germline CDR1 is KGHDR and CDR2 SFDVKD.

This chain uses TRBV19 with TRBJ1-5, with 8 bases aligning to TRBD1. The CDR3 consists of 16 residues. V dropped 5 bases and J dropped 4; count of bases not matched to a gene: 10. The germline V gene encodes CDR1 LNHDA and CDR2 SQIVND (reference sequence). Here the CDR3 reads CASSGDRGSINQPQHF. CDR3 nucleotides: TGTGCCAGTAGTGGAGACAGGGGAAGCATTAATCAGCCCCAGCATTTT.

The CDR3 region has the DNA TGTGCCATCAGTGACCCCGGGTTCAACTATGGCTACACCTTC. This sequence encodes CAISDPGFNYGYTF. V is TRBV10-3 and J is TRBJ1-2, with D unresolved. Between the trimmed V and J ends, which lost 3 bases and 2 bases, there was a span of 10 bases. The CDR3 extends over 14 amino acids. The germline V gene encodes CDR1 ENHRY and CDR2 SYGVKD.

V gene TRBV28 combines with J gene TRBJ1-5, with TRBD1 matching over 7 bases. There are 15 residues in the CDR3. Germline V CDR1 and CDR2: MDHEN, SYDVKM. V was pared by 6 bases and J by 11 bases, with 16 bases of the junction left unmatched. The CDR3 region is CASSSPRTGLNSQHF. In nucleotides, the CDR3 is TGTGCCAGCAGCTCGCCTAGGACAGGTCTAAATTCCCAGCATTTT.

The CDR3 region is CATRQGRDGELFF. The DNA of the CDR3 is TGTGCCACCCGACAGGGGCGAGACGGGGAGCTGTTTTTT. The J gene is TRBJ2-2, the V gene TRBV27; 8 bases map to TRBD1. There are 13 residues in the CDR3. Per germline, CDR1 MNHEY and CDR2 SMNVEV (reference sequence). V was pared by 10 bases and J by 7 bases, with 8 bases of the junction left unmatched.